The following is a TCR beta chain sequence with its context. Its specificity is unknown. The sample belongs to a study of pediatric ulcerative colitis. General study points: Blood samples from a couple of patients yielded substantially fewer templates and were excluded from blood-rectal overlap analysis. Repertoires came from total lymphocyte DNA, not specific subsets.

Rectal tissue came from one to two pinch biopsies taken at colonoscopy. The germline CDR1 and CDR2 sequences are MNHEY and SVGAGI. The CDR3 spans 16 residues. After removal of 4 bases from V and 5 bases from J, the junction contained 7 bases not matched to a gene. Generated by immunoSEQ multiplex PCR, the TCRdb table keeps only in-frame clones and is missing some. The sample yields about 40,000 clones, 75% seen once. The material sequenced was gut tissue. V and J are TRBV6-5 and TRBJ2-1; TRBD2 aligns across 11 bases. The clonotype comes from a boy between 10 and 17 years old with severe ulcerative colitis. The CDR3 DNA reads as TGTGCCAGCAGTTTAACGGATAGCGGGGGGGACAATGAGCAGTTCTTC. It yields the protein CASSLTDSGGDNEQFF.